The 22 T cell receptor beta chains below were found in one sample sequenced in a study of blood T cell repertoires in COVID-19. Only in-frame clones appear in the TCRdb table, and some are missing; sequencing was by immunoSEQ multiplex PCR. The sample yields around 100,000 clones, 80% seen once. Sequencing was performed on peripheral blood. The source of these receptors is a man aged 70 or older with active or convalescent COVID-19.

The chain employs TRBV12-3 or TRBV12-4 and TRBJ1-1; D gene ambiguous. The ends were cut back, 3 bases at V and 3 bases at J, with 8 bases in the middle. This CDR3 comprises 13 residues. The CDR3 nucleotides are TGTGCCAGCAGTTTTGGTGGCTACACTGAAGCTTTCTTT. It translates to CASSFGGYTEAFF.

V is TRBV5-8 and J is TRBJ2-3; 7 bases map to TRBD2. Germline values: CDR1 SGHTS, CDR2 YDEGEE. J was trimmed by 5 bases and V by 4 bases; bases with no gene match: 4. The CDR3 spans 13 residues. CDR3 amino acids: CASSISGGDTQYF. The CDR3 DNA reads TGTGCCAGCAGCATATCGGGGGGAGATACGCAGTATTTT.

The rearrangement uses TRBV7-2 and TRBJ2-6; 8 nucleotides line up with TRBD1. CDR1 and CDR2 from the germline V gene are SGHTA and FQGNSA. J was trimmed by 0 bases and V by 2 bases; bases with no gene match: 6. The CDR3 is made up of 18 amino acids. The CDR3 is CASSLQGASRSGANVLTF. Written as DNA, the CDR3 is TGTGCCAGCAGCTTACAGGGGGCAAGCCGCTCTGGGGCCAACGTCCTGACTTTC. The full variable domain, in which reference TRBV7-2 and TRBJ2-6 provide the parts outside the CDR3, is GAGVSQSPSNKVTEKGKDVELRCDPISGHTALYWYRQSLGQGLEFLIYFQGNSAPDKSGLPSDRFSAERTGGSVSTLTIQRTQQEDSAVYLCASSLQGASRSGANVLTFGAGSRLTVL.

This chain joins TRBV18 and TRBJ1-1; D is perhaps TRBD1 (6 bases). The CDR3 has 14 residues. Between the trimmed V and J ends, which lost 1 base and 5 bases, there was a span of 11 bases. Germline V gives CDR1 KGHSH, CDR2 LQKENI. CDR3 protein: CASSPQGEGTEAFF. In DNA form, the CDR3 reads TGTGCCAGCTCACCACAGGGGGAAGGGACTGAAGCTTTCTTT.

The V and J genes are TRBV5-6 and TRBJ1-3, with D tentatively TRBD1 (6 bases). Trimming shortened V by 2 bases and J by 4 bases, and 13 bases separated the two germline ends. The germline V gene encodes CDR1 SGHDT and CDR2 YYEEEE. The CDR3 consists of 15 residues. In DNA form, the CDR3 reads TGTGCCAGCAGCTTAACAGGGCGGCGAGGAAACACCATATATTTT. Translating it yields CASSLTGRRGNTIYF.

CDR3 amino acids: CATSEAGRPYEQYF. The CDR3 DNA reads as TGTGCCACCAGTGAAGCGGGGCGGCCCTACGAGCAGTACTTC. The chain joins TRBV24-1 to TRBJ2-7, with 7 bases lining up with TRBD2. The CDR3 is 14 amino acids. The V gene's germline CDR1 is KGHDR and CDR2 SFDVKD. After removal of 4 bases from V and 2 bases from J, the junction contained 4 bases not matched to a gene.

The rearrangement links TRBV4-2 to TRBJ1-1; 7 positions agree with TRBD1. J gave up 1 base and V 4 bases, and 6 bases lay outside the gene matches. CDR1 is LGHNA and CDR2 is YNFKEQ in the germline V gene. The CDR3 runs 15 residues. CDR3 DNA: TGTGCCAGCAGCCTCGACGACAGGGCGAACACTGAAGCTTTCTTT. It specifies CASSLDDRANTEAFF.

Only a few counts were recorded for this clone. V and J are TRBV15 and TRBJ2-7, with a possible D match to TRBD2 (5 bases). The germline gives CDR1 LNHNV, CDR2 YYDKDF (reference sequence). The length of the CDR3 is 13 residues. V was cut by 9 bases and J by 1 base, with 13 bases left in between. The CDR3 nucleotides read TGTGCCACGAGCGGCCCCTCTTCCTACGAGCAGTACTTC. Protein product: CATSGPSSYEQYF.

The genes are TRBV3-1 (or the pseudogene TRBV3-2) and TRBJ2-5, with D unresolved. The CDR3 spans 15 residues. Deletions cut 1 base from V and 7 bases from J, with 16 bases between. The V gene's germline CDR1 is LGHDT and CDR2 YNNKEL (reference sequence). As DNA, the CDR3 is TGTGCCAGCAGCCAAGTCCTAGGCTCGCAGTGGACCCAGTACTTC. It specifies CASSQVLGSQWTQYF.

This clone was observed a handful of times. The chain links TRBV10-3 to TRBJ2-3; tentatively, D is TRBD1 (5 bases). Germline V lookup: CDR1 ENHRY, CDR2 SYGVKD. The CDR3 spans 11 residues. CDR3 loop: CASRAVDTQYF. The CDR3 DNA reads TGTGCTAGCAGGGCAGTCGATACGCAGTATTTT.

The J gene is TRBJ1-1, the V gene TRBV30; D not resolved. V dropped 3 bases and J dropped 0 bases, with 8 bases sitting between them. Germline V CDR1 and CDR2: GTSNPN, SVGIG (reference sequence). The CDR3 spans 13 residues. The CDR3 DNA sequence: TGTGCCTGGAGGCGGACTTTGAACACTGAAGCTTTCTTT. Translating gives CAWRRTLNTEAFF. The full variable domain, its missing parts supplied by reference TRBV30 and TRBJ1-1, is SQTIHQWPATLVQPVGSPLSLECTVEGTSNPNLYWYRQAAGRGLQLLFYSVGIGQISSEVPQNLSASRPQDRQFILSSKKLLLSDSGFYLCAWRRTLNTEAFFGQGTRLTVV.

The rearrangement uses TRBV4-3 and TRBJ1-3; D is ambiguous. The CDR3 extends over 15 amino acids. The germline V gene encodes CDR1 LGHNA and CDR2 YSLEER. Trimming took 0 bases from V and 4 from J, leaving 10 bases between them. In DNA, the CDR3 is TGCGCCAGCAGCCAAGATTCAGGTTCAGGAAACACCATATATTTT. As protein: CASSQDSGSGNTIYF.

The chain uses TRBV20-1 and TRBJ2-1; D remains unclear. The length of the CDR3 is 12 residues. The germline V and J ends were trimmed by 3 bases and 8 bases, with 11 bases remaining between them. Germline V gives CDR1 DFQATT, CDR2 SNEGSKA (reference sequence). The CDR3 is CSASWSADEQFF. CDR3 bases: TGCAGTGCTAGTTGGAGTGCTGATGAGCAGTTCTTC.

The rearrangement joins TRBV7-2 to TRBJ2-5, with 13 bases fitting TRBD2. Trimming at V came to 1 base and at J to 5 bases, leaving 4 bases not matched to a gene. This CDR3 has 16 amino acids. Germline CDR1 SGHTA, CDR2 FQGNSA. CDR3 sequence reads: CASSLGLAGGPETQYF. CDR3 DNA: TGTGCCAGCAGCTTAGGACTAGCGGGGGGCCCGGAGACCCAGTACTTC.

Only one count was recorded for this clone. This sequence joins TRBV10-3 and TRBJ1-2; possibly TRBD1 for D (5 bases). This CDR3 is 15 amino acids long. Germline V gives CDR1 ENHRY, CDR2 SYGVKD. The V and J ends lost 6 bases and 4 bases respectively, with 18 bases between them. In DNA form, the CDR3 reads TGTGCCATCAGAAAAGAGGACACGCCGGTCTATGGCTACACCTTC. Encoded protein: CAIRKEDTPVYGYTF.

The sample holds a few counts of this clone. The CDR3 DNA reads TGTGCCTGGAGTGTAGGGGGTTATAATTCACCCCTCCACTTT. Translation: CAWSVGGYNSPLHF. The gene calls are TRBV30 and TRBJ1-6, with D tentatively TRBD1 (6 bases). V was shortened by 0 bases and J by 4 bases, with 7 bases between the two germline ends. The CDR3 is 14 amino acids. In germline, CDR1 is GTSNPN, CDR2 SVGIG (reference sequence).

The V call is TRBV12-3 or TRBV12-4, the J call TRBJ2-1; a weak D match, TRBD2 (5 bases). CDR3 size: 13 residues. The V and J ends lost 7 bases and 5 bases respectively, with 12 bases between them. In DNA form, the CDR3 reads TGTGCCAGCATCCTTCGGGGTAACAATGAGCAGTTCTTC. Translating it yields CASILRGNNEQFF.

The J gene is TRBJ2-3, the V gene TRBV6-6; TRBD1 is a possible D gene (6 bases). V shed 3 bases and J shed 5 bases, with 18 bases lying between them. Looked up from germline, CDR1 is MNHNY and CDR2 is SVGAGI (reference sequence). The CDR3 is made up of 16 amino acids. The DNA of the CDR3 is TGTGCCAGCAGTTATTGGACAGCCCCCCCGGGAGATACGCAGTATTTT. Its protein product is CASSYWTAPPGDTQYF.

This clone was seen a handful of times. This CDR3 reads CASSRGGVLGEQFF. Here the CDR3 DNA reads TGTGCCAGCAGCAGGGGGGGCGTACTCGGTGAGCAGTTCTTC. The gene calls are TRBV5-4 and TRBJ2-1, with D possibly being TRBD2 (7 bases). The CDR3 runs 14 residues. The V and J ends lost 4 bases and 9 bases respectively, with 17 bases between them. Germline CDR1 reads SGHNT; CDR2 reads YYREEE (reference sequence).

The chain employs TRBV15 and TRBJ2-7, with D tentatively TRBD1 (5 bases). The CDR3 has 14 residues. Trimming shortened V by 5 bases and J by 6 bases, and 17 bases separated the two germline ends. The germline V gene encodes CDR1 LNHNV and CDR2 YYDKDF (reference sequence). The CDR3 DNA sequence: TGTGCCACCAGCCCAGAACGGCAGGGCGGCGAGCAGTACTTC. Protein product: CATSPERQGGEQYF.

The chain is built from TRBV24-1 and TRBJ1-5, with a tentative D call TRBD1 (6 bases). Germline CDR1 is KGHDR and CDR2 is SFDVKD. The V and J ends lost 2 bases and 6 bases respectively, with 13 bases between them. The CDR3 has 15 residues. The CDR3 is CATSDSRGFRQPQHF. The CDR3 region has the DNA TGTGCCACCAGTGATTCGAGGGGGTTCCGTCAGCCCCAGCATTTT.

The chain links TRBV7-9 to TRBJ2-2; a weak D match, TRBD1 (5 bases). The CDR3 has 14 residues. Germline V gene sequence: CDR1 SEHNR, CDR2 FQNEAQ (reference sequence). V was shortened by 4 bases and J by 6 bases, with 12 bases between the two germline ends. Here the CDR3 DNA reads TGTGCCAGCAGCTCCCAGGGTAGCCCCGGGGAGCTGTTTTTT. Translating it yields CASSSQGSPGELFF.